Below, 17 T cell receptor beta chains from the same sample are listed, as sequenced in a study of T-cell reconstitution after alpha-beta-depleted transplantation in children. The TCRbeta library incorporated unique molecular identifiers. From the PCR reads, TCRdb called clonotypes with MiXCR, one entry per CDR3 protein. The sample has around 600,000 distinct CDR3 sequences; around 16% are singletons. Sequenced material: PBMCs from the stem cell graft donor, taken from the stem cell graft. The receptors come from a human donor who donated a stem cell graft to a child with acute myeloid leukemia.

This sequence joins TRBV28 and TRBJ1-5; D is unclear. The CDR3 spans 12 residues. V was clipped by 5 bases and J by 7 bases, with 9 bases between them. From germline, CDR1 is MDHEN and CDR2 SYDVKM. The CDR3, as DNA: TGTGCCAGCAGTAGGGTGTGGCAGCCCCAGCATTTT. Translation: CASSRVWQPQHF.

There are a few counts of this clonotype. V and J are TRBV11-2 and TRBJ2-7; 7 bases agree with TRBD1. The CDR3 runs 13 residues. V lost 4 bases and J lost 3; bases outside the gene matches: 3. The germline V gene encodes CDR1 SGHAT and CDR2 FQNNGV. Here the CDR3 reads CASSWGQHYEQYF. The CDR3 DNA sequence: TGTGCCAGCAGCTGGGGACAGCACTACGAGCAGTACTTC.

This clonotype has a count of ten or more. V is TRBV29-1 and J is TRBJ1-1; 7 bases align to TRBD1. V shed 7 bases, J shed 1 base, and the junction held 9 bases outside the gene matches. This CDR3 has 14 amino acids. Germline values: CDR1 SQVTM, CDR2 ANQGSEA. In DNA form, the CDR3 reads TGCAGCGGTGGAGGGGGCGGCAGGAACACTGAAGCTTTCTTT. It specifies CSGGGGGRNTEAFF.

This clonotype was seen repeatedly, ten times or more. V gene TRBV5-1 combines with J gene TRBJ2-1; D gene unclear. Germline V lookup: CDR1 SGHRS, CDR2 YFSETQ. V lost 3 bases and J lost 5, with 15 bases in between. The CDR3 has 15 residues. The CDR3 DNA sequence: TGCGCCAGCAGCTCCAGAGTGGGCCCTAACAATGAGCAGTTCTTC. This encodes CASSSRVGPNNEQFF.

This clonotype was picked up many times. The CDR3 coding sequence is TGCAGTGCTAGTTCCGGACTACTACGCACAGATACGCAGTATTTT. Residues: CSASSGLLRTDTQYF. The chain is built from TRBV20-1 and TRBJ2-3, with a possible D match to TRBD2 (6 bases). V dropped 3 bases and J dropped 1 base, with 14 bases sitting between them. The CDR3 is made up of 15 amino acids. Looked up from germline, CDR1 is DFQATT and CDR2 is SNEGSKA (reference sequence).

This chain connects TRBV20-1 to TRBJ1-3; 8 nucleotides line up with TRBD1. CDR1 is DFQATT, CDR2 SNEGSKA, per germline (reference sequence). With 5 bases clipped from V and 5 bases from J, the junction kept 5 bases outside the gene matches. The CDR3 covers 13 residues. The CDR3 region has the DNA TGCAGTGCTCTCCCAGGGGGCCGAAACACCATATATTTT. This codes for CSALPGGRNTIYF.

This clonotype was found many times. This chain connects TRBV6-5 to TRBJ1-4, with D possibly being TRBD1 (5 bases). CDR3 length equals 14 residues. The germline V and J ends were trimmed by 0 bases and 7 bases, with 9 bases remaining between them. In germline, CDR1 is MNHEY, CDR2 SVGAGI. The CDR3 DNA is TGTGCCAGCAGTTACTCGATGGGGGTTGAAAAACTGTTTTTT. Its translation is CASSYSMGVEKLFF.

This chain's CDR3 is CASSQRGGLRGEQYV. DNA of the CDR3: TGCGCCAGCAGCCAAAGGGGGGGTTTGAGGGGCGAGCAGTACGTC. This chain links TRBV4-1 with TRBJ2-7, with D perhaps matching TRBD2 (7 bases). This CDR3 has 15 amino acids. Trimming shortened V by 2 bases and J by 6 bases, and 17 bases separated the two germline ends. CDR1 and CDR2 from the germline V gene are MGHRA and YSYEKL.

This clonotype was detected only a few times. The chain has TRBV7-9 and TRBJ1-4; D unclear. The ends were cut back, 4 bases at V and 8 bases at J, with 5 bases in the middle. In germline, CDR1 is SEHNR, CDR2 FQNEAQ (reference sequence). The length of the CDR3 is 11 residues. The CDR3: CASSSEEKLFF. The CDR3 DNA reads TGTGCCAGCAGCTCAGAGGAAAAACTGTTTTTT. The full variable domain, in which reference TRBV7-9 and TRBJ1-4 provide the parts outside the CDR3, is DTGVSQNPRHKITKRGQNVTFRCDPISEHNRLYWYRQTLGQGPEFLTYFQNEAQLEKSRLLSDRFSAERPKGSFSTLEIQRTEQGDSAMYLCASSSEEKLFFGSGTQLSVL.

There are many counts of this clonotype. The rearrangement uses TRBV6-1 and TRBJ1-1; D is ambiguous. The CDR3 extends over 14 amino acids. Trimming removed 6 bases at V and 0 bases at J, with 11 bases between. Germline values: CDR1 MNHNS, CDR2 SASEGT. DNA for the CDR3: TGTGCCAGCAGCTCCGGGCGTCTGAACACTGAAGCTTTCTTT. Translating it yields CASSSGRLNTEAFF.

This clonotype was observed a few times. In DNA, the CDR3 is TGTGCCAGCAGCTTAGTATTAGCGGAGACCCAGTACTTC. It yields the protein CASSLVLAETQYF. This rearrangement joins TRBV7-9 to TRBJ2-5; TRBD2 is a possible D gene (5 bases). Germline-derived CDR1 and CDR2 are SEHNR and FQNEAQ (reference sequence). Trimming removed 1 base at V and 5 bases at J, with 8 bases between. CDR3 length equals 13 residues.

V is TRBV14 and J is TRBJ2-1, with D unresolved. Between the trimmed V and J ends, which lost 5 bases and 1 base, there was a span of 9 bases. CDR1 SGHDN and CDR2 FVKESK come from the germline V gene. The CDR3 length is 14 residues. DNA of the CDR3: TGTGCCAGCAGCTTGTGGCGTTCCTACAATGAGCAGTTCTTC. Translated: CASSLWRSYNEQFF. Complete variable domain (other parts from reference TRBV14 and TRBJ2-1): EAGVTQFPSHSVIEKGQTVTLRCDPISGHDNLYWYRRVMGKEIKFLLHFVKESKQDESGMPNNRFLAERTGGTYSTLKVQPAELEDSGVYFCASSLWRSYNEQFFGPGTRLTVL.

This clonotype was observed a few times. CDR3 nucleotides: TGTGCCAGCAGCCCCCGGGACACCAAAAGCACAGATACGCAGTATTTT. This translates into CASSPRDTKSTDTQYF. J is TRBJ2-3 and V is TRBV21-1; TRBD1, as called in the table, went unchecked against the DNA. TRBV21-1 is annotated as a pseudogene. This CDR3 region has 16 residues.

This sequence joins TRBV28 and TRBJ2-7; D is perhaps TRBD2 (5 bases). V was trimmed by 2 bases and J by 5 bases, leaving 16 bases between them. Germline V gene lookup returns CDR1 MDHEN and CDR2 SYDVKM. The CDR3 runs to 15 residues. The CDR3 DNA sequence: TGTGCCAGCAGTTTAGGGTCCCAGACGGGGAACGAGCAGTACGTC. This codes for CASSLGSQTGNEQYV.

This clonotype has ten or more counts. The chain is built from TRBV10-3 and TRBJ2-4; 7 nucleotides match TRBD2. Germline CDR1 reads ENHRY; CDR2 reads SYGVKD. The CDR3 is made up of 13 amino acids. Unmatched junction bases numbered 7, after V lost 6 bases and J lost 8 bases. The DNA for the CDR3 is TGTGCCATCAGCACCAGCGGGGTCGACATTCAGTACTTC. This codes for CAISTSGVDIQYF.

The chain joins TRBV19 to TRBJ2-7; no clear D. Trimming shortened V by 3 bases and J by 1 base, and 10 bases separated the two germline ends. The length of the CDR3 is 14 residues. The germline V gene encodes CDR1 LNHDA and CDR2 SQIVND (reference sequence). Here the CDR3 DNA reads TGTGCCAGTAGTATGGGGTTTTCGTCCTACGAGCAGTACTTC. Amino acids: CASSMGFSSYEQYF.

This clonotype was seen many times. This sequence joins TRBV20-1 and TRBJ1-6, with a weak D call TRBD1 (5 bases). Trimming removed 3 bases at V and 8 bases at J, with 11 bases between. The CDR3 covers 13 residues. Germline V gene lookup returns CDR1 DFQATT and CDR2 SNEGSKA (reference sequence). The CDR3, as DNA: TGCAGTGCTAGCCCGCCGGGGGATTCACCCCTCCACTTT. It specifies CSASPPGDSPLHF.